This T cell receptor (beta chain) was identified during a study of blood T cell repertoires in COVID-19. Overall study: PBMCs, B-cell-depleted T cells, or T cells provided the cDNA or gDNA that made up the material.

Individuals aged 18 to 89 years were recruited from 24 US areas. Clinical history reported by participants formed the basis on which cohorts were assigned. The table came from immunoSEQ multiplex PCR; TCRdb's copy has only in-frame clones and leaves some out. The data hold about 310,000 clones, with about 91% observed a single time. V was clipped by 7 bases and J by 6 bases, with 22 bases between them. Germline CDR1 reads MNHNY; CDR2 reads SVGAGI (reference sequence). The length of the CDR3 is 16 residues. This sequence originates from a middle-aged woman who had recovered from COVID-19. The specimen was PBMCs or T cells enriched from blood (not recorded which). This chain links TRBV6-6 with TRBJ1-5, with TRBD1 as a possible D gene (6 bases). The CDR3 region has the DNA TGTGCCAGCATCCTCTACCAGGGGAGTGGCGGTCAGCCCCAGCATTTT. This sequence encodes CASILYQGSGGQPQHF.